These T cell receptor beta chains were read from a single sample in a study of T cell changes during pregnancy in multiple sclerosis. The method was immunoSEQ multiplex PCR; TCRdb's version includes in-frame clones alone and lacks a portion of them. Among 100,000 to 150,000 clones listed, 85% to 95% were seen once. Source: peripheral blood, taken before pregnancy. Receptors were obtained from a female donor with multiple sclerosis, enrolled in a pregnancy study. Each CDR3 is given with its conserved first and last residue. Each record gives: clone size, V gene, J gene, CDR3 length, D gene, CDR3 DNA, CDR3 protein. D genes are given only for firm matches. For some rows the clone size is stated as once, few or many, or as a class when expanded; others skip it.

.	TRBV29-1	TRBJ2-1	14	.	TGCAGCGTCACGCGGCCGGTAATTTACAATGAGCAGTTCTTC	CSVTRPVIYNEQFF
.	TRBV13	TRBJ2-1	17	.	TGTGCCAGCAGCTTAGGTGCCGCCGAGGGTATCTACAATGAGCAGTTCTTC	CASSLGAAEGIYNEQFF
once	TRBV6-1	TRBJ1-6	15	.	TGTGCCAGCAGGGAACAGGGATTAGGGAACTCACCCCTCCACTTT	CASREQGLGNSPLHF
.	TRBV5-1	TRBJ2-3	16	TRBD2	TGCGCCAGCAGCAGTAGACTAGCGGGAACCACAGATACGCAGTATTTT	CASSSRLAGTTDTQYF
.	TRBV19	TRBJ2-3	15	TRBD2	TGTGCCAGTAGAATAAGCGGGAGTTTCGCAGATACGCAGTATTTT	CASRISGSFADTQYF
.	TRBV28	TRBJ1-5	15	.	TGTGCCAGCAGCTCGTTACAAGGGGTCCCTCAGCCCCAGCATTTT	CASSSLQGVPQPQHF
.	TRBV18	TRBJ1-1	15	.	TGTGCCAGCTCACTAACCATGGGGGGGCGCGCTGAAGCTTTCTTT	CASSLTMGGRAEAFF
.	TRBV27	TRBJ1-1	16	TRBD1	TGTGCCAGCAGTTCAAGGACAGGGGCTCGGGACACTGAAGCTTTCTTT	CASSSRTGARDTEAFF
.	TRBV11-2	TRBJ2-1	14	TRBD2	TGTGCCAGCAGTTCTGCGGGAGAATTTCGTGAGCAGTTCTTC	CASSSAGEFREQFF
.	TRBV29-1	TRBJ2-7	14	.	TGCAGCGGCACCACACCGGGGAGCTCCTACGAGCAGTACTTC	CSGTTPGSSYEQYF
.	TRBV5-5	TRBJ1-4	14	.	TGTGCCAGCAGCGCTGCGGGGACTGAGGAAAAACTGTTTTTT	CASSAAGTEEKLFF
.	TRBV13	TRBJ2-2	17	TRBD2	TGTGCCAGCAGCTTCAGCCCAGCGGGATCGATTTCCGGGGAGCTGTTTTTT	CASSFSPAGSISGELFF
.	TRBV6-1	TRBJ2-3	13	.	TGTGCCAGCAGCCCTACGGAGTTAGATACGCAGTATTTT	CASSPTELDTQYF
.	TRBV30	TRBJ2-7	14	TRBD1	TGTGCCTGGAGTTTTAACAGGGGAAGCTACGAGCAGTACTTC	CAWSFNRGSYEQYF
.	TRBV5-1	TRBJ2-3	20	TRBD2	TGCGCCAGCAGCTTGGGGAGACTAGCGGACCCCCGGTTGAGCACAGATACGCAGTATTTT	CASSLGRLADPRLSTDTQYF
.	TRBV2	TRBJ2-5	15	TRBD2	TGTGCCAGCAGTGAGGCGGGGGGGCGAGGAGAGACCCAGTACTTC	CASSEAGGRGETQYF
.	TRBV18	TRBJ2-6	19	.	TGTGCCAGCTCACCGCAGGGTCCCCTTTCTCTCTCTGGGGCCAACGTCCTGACTTTC	CASSPQGPLSLSGANVLTF